One sample yielded the 21 T cell receptor beta chains listed below, sequenced in a study of identifying expanded T cells in peripheral blood. Data came from immunoSEQ multiplex PCR; TCRdb stores just in-frame clones and leaves some out. The sample yields over 80,000 clones, around 85% seen once. The specimen was blood. These receptors were obtained from a person aged 18 to 75 in good health.

CDR3 sequence reads: CASSRPTSGYYNEQFF. The CDR3 nucleotides are TGTGCCAGCAGCCGCCCGACTAGCGGGTATTACAATGAGCAGTTCTTC. This sequence joins TRBV5-4 and TRBJ2-1; 10 bases match TRBD2. V dropped 4 bases and J dropped 4; count of bases not matched to a gene: 8. CDR1 is SGHNT, CDR2 YYREEE, per germline (reference sequence). The CDR3 consists of 16 residues.

As to this clone: The sample contains more than one DNA sequence encoding this CDR3. The chain links TRBV9 to TRBJ1-2; 9 bases line up with TRBD1. Germline trimming cut 0 bases from V and 5 bases from J; bases unmatched to any gene: 5. This CDR3 is built from 15 residues. CDR1 is SGDLS, CDR2 YYNGEE, per germline. CDR3 DNA sequence: TGTGCCAGCAGCGTAGCAGGGACAGGGATATATGGCTACACCTTC. Translated: CASSVAGTGIYGYTF.

The CDR3 protein is CASSWEAVKLFF. The CDR3, as DNA: TGTGCCAGCAGCTGGGAAGCGGTAAAACTGTTTTTT. The chain recombines TRBV5-8 with TRBJ1-4; no clear D. The CDR3 has 12 residues. Trimming left V 3 bases short and J 10 bases short, with 10 bases between. Germline V gives CDR1 SGHTS, CDR2 YDEGEE.

The chain is built from TRBV6-1 and TRBJ1-1; D unresolved. CDR3 length equals 15 residues. Germline loops: CDR1 MNHNS, CDR2 SASEGT. V was cut by 2 bases and J by 1 base, with 11 bases left in between. Here the CDR3 reads CASSEYAEGNTEAFF. CDR3 nucleotides: TGTGCCAGCAGTGAATATGCGGAGGGGAACACTGAAGCTTTCTTT.

The chain couples TRBV5-4 to TRBJ1-1; no reliable D call. The germline V gene has CDR1 SGHNT and CDR2 YYREEE (reference sequence). Trimming shortened V by 8 bases and J by 4 bases, and 18 bases separated the two germline ends. The CDR3 totals 14 residues. The CDR3 is CASLSGSGSTEAFF. CDR3 DNA sequence: TGTGCCAGTCTTTCCGGGTCGGGGAGCACTGAAGCTTTCTTT.

The chain joins TRBV10-2 to TRBJ2-7; 9 nucleotides agree with TRBD1. V dropped 6 bases and J dropped 5; count of bases not matched to a gene: 14. The CDR3 length is 16 residues. Germline CDR1 is WSHSY and CDR2 is SAAADI. This CDR3 is CASSRPGTGRSNEQYF. The CDR3 DNA is TGCGCCAGCAGCCGCCCTGGGACAGGGAGGTCGAACGAGCAGTACTTC.

The chain employs TRBV10-3 and TRBJ1-4; TRBD1 agrees at 7 bases. The CDR3 loop spans 14 amino acids. V lost 6 bases to trimming and J lost 7 bases; unmatched junction nucleotides: 8. CDR1 ENHRY and CDR2 SYGVKD come from the germline V gene. CDR3 bases: TGTGCCATCAGCCCAGACAGGGTTGGTGAAAAACTGTTTTTT. Its translation is CAISPDRVGEKLFF.

The gene calls are TRBV10-3 and TRBJ1-2; TRBD1 agrees at 9 bases. The J segment lost 6 bases and the V segment lost 7 bases, leaving 3 bases of the junction unmatched. This CDR3 has 12 residues. Germline values: CDR1 ENHRY, CDR2 SYGVKD. This chain's CDR3 is CAITGTGNGYTF. The CDR3, as DNA: TGTGCCATCACCGGGACAGGGAATGGCTACACCTTC.

The genes are TRBV27 and TRBJ1-1; D not resolved. Trimming left V 4 bases short and J 1 base short, with 7 bases between. This CDR3 is built from 13 residues. Germline V CDR1 and CDR2: MNHEY, SMNVEV (reference sequence). This chain's CDR3 is CASSSKANTEAFF. The CDR3 nucleotides are TGTGCCAGCAGTTCTAAGGCGAACACTGAAGCTTTCTTT.

This clone was seen only once. J is TRBJ2-1 and V is TRBV18, with 14 bases that match TRBD2. The CDR3 runs to 16 residues. J lost 12 bases, V lost 3 bases, and 10 bases had no gene match. Germline assignment: CDR1 KGHSH and CDR2 LQKENI. CDR3 amino acids: CASSPRTSGGPNGQFF. In DNA form, the CDR3 reads TGTGCCAGCTCACCGAGGACTAGCGGGGGGCCCAACGGGCAGTTCTTC.

This chain links TRBV19 with TRBJ1-6, with 7 bases identical to TRBD1. The V gene's germline CDR1 is LNHDA and CDR2 SQIVND (reference sequence). CDR3 length: 15 residues. Trimming took 3 bases from V and 6 from J; bases not matched to a gene: 5. CDR3 coding DNA: TGTGCCAGTAGTATCGGGAACAGGGGTAATTCACCCCTCCACTTT. This encodes CASSIGNRGNSPLHF.

This clone came up a few times. J is TRBJ1-2 and V is TRBV6-5, with D tentatively TRBD1 (5 bases). The ends were cut back, 1 base at V and 6 bases at J, with 12 bases in the middle. CDR1 is MNHEY, CDR2 SVGAGI, per germline. The CDR3 length is 14 residues. The CDR3, as DNA: TGTGCCAGCAGTTACTTCCCGGGGGTGGATGGCTACACCTTC. This gives the protein CASSYFPGVDGYTF.

CDR3: CASSIGTGWGLSEAFF. In DNA form, the CDR3 reads TGTGCCAGCAGCATAGGGACAGGCTGGGGTCTTTCTGAAGCTTTCTTT. The chain joins TRBV5-6 to TRBJ1-1; 8 bases fit TRBD1. The CDR3 contains 16 residues. Germline lookup yields CDR1 SGHDT and CDR2 YYEEEE. V lost 4 bases, J lost 6 bases, and 14 bases stayed unmatched.

This sequence joins TRBV6-5 and TRBJ2-2, with D possibly TRBD1 on 6 matching bases. Germline V gene sequence: CDR1 MNHEY, CDR2 SVGAGI. This CDR3 is built from 14 residues. V lost 4 bases to trimming and J lost 6 bases, with 12 bases between them. The CDR3 protein is CASSLQGAAGELFF. The CDR3 DNA reads TGTGCCAGCAGTTTACAGGGAGCCGCCGGGGAGCTGTTTTTT.

The rearrangement joins TRBV6-5 to TRBJ1-2, with 7 bases that match TRBD1. CDR3 length: 15 residues. Germline V gene sequence: CDR1 MNHEY, CDR2 SVGAGI. J lost 7 bases, V lost 6 bases, and 14 bases had no gene match. Here the CDR3 reads CASRKRDRVAAGYTF. The CDR3 DNA follows: TGTGCCAGCAGAAAACGTGACAGGGTTGCGGCTGGCTACACCTTC.

The CDR3 DNA reads TGTGCCAGTAGTGCCTTCCCCGGGGGGCCTGGTGGCTACACCTTC. This gives the protein CASSAFPGGPGGYTF. The chain carries TRBV19 and TRBJ1-2, with D possibly TRBD1 on 6 matching bases. There are 15 residues in the CDR3. The germline V and J ends were trimmed by 5 bases and 7 bases, with 20 bases remaining between them. CDR1 is LNHDA, CDR2 SQIVND, per germline (reference sequence).

The chain is built from TRBV9 and TRBJ2-3, with TRBD1 as a possible D gene (5 bases). Germline CDR1 SGDLS, CDR2 YYNGEE. Trimming took 2 bases from V and 1 from J, leaving 11 bases between them. This CDR3 is 15 amino acids long. Here the CDR3 DNA reads TGTGCCAGCAGCGTCGGCAGGGCGCGCACAGATACGCAGTATTTT. Its protein product is CASSVGRARTDTQYF. The entire variable domain, with the rest obtained from reference TRBV9 and TRBJ2-3, is as follows: DSGVTQTPKHLITATGQRVTLRCSPRSGDLSVYWYQQSLDQGLQFLIQYYNGEERAKGNILERFSAQQFPDLHSELNLSSLELGDSALYFCASSVGRARTDTQYFGPGTRLTVL.

The V and J genes are TRBV6-5 and TRBJ1-1; tentatively, D is TRBD1 (5 bases). Germline V lookup: CDR1 MNHEY, CDR2 SVGAGI. Trimming removed 0 bases at V and 1 base at J, with 9 bases between. The CDR3 has 15 residues. CDR3 sequence: CASSYSRTPNTEAFF. CDR3 sequence (DNA): TGTGCCAGCAGTTACTCCAGGACACCGAACACTGAAGCTTTCTTT.

J is TRBJ2-1 and V is TRBV7-9; 11 bases fit TRBD2. The CDR3 runs to 17 residues. The germline CDR1 and CDR2 sequences are SEHNR and FQNEAQ (reference sequence). V dropped 2 bases and J dropped 2; count of bases not matched to a gene: 5. CDR3 in amino acids: CASSLSVTSGAYNEQFF. The CDR3 DNA is TGTGCCAGCAGCTTATCCGTGACTAGCGGGGCCTACAATGAGCAGTTCTTC.

The table lists this clone with a count of one. In nucleotides, the CDR3 is TGTGCCAGCAGTTACTGGAATCAAGAGACCCAGTACTTC. Translation gives CASSYWNQETQYF. The V and J genes are TRBV6-5 and TRBJ2-5, with D hard to call. Germline-derived CDR1 and CDR2 are MNHEY and SVGAGI. The CDR3 totals 13 residues. V shed 1 base and J shed 2 bases, with 5 bases lying between them.

The chain combines TRBV2 with TRBJ1-4; D is uncertain. Germline loops: CDR1 SNHLY, CDR2 FYNNEI. V lost 8 bases to trimming and J lost 6 bases, with 16 bases between them. The CDR3 contains 14 residues. Written as DNA, the CDR3 is TGTGCCAGCGGATCGCGCGGCCTGGATGAAAAACTGTTTTTT. Protein: CASGSRGLDEKLFF.